This T cell receptor beta chain was observed in a study of CD8 T cells in ankylosing spondylitis. The CDR3 sequence is 13 residues long. Trimming pared 5 bases from V and 8 bases from J, leaving 15 bases between. TCRdb called the 5' RACE reads again in MiXCR, with one record for every CDR3 protein. The sample holds 200,000 to 250,000 distinct CDR3 sequences, roughly 8.2% seen once. Study results and limitations: Some motif variants had been reported before (in reactive arthritis synovial fluid and blood). Blood from ankylosing spondylitis patients appeared to carry a characteristic roughly 8-variant TCR beta motif. Clones linked to disease, bearing a CD8+ phenotype, were relatively rare in peripheral blood. Matched synovial fluid from ankylosing spondylitis patients was reported to be enriched for disease-linked clones.

In its sample, this clonotype was seen a few times. Its antigen remains unidentified. The sequence came from a female donor with ankylosing spondylitis or in good health (not recorded which). Specimen: blood, either unsorted or a sorted T cell fraction (not recorded which). The V and J genes are TRBV12-3 or TRBV12-4 and TRBJ1-1; D gene ambiguous. CDR3 bases: TGTGCCAGCAGTCTAGAGGGTCGGAACGAAGCTTTCTTT. It specifies CASSLEGRNEAFF.